This T cell receptor (beta chain) appears in the sequencing data of a study of cytomegalovirus exposure and HLA in healthy donors. As for the study in general: In a later analysis, the roughly 120 validation repertoires were reported to have used the same platform as the roughly 600 first-cohort repertoires. Study-wide results and limits: Many donors shared some public TCRs, even though most TCR sequences were rare.

Clones were sequenced by immunoSEQ multiplex PCR, and TCRdb holds only the in-frame ones, with some missing. The data show about 150,000 clones, around 93% seen once. The donors were in the approximately 130-subject validation cohort, distinct from the roughly 720-subject first cohort. Details on this clone: The antigen remains undetermined.

The origin of this receptor is a young man in good health and CMV-seropositive. The sequencing input was PBMCs.

In DNA, the CDR3 is TGTGCCAGCACCACAGGGCCAAGTTACACTGAAGCTTTCTTT. Encoded protein: CASTTGPSYTEAFF. The chain employs TRBV6-1 and TRBJ1-1, with a possible D match to TRBD1 (6 bases). Germline CDR1 MNHNS, CDR2 SASEGT. V lost 7 bases and J lost 3, with 15 bases in between. This CDR3 contains 14 residues.